The sequence of this T cell receptor beta chain was determined in a study of type 1 regulatory T cells. TCRdb analysed the reads with MiXCR anew, one entry per CDR3 protein. The sample includes about 18,000 distinct CDR3 sequences, more than 8.5% of them seen just once. There are many counts of this clonotype. Trimming removed 0 bases at V and 2 bases at J, with 13 bases between. This CDR3 region has 16 residues. The germline gives CDR1 SGHRS, CDR2 YFSETQ. V is TRBV5-1 and J is TRBJ2-3; either TRBD1 or TRBD2 may supply D (6 bases each). Sequencing input: CD4+ T cells, either the whole sample or a sorted fraction (not recorded which). The receptor was isolated from a human donor in good health. In DNA form, the CDR3 reads TGCGCCAGCAGCTTGGAGGGGGGCCGGGCCACAGATACGCAGTATTTT. Residues: CASSLEGGRATDTQYF.